This TCR beta chain was recorded in a study of spatial heterogeneity in lung cancer (dated by TCRdb to the late 2010s). The study in broad terms: Beta-chain transcripts were consistently detected in greater numbers than alpha-chain transcripts, which likely reflects a higher abundance of beta-chain transcripts. In the raw uncorrected reads, each unique combination of TCR and UMI appeared more than ten times on average. TCR alpha and beta repertoires were quantitatively compared across multiple tumor regions, matched nontumor lung and blood in non-small cell lung cancer. At surgery, both alpha and beta chains were TCR-sequenced in 220 tumor regions, roughly 64 matched nontumor lung samples and some 60 PBMC samples. TCR repertoire features were related to nonsynonymous mutation counts determined by whole-exome sequencing of tumor tissue.

The library was generated by 5' RACE. These reads were obtained on a NextSeq 500. To allow correction of PCR and sequencing errors, the TCR library protocol tagged every TCR cDNA molecule with a unique molecular identifier. The authors processed their data as follows. TCR identification, UMI-based error correction and CDR3 extraction were all carried out with Decombinator tools. TCRs above a frequency of 2 per 1,000, corresponding to the top 1% of the tumor frequency distribution, were defined as expanded. Renyi diversity was computed with the R vegan package after each repertoire had been subsampled 100 times to 5,000 TCRs. To build CDR3 similarity networks, amino acid triplet string-kernel similarity was used, and CDR3s were connected when their pairwise similarity was above 0.82. Clones were called with MiXCR by TCRdb after fastp trimmed the public reads at Q25, and only in-frame beta chains were retained. Under each unique CDR3 protein, matching rows form one entry showing the most common genes and DNA. These V and J calls originate from TCRdb's pipeline instead of the authors' own analysis. The sample records 45,000 to 55,000 distinct CDR3 sequences, less than 5.5% of which are singletons. The ten top clones hold 11% of the sample.

Ten or more counts support this clonotype. Its antigen is currently not known. Per-base quality was not reported, and no clone a single base away is much larger than it. The paper as a whole reports these results and caveats: Additional single-cell paired TCR alpha and beta sequencing was considered necessary to confirm, at a functional level, the hypothesis that regional TCRs recognize regional mutations. Ubiquitous expanded tumor TCRs showed up in blood more often at tumor resection than at routine follow-up.

The time point label for this specimen denotes: sample taken at primary tumor resection. TCR sequencing used whole RNA extracted from tumor and nontumor lung tissue, or from cryopreserved PBMC samples, without cell sorting. The donors were 65 to 90 patients from the lung TRACERx cohort who had early-stage, untreated non-small cell lung cancer. Patients were selected for TCR sequencing only if sufficient RNA was available from at least two tumor regions. The CDR3 measures 14 amino acids from cysteine to phenylalanine. Of the read, only the CDR3 DNA is kept; its 42 bases are in frame from base 1. CDR1 SGHRS and CDR2 YFSETQ are derived from the germline V gene. The V end gives up 2 bases and the J end 5 bases, leaving 4 bases in the junction not matched to a gene.

The V and J segments used are TRBV5-1 and TRBJ2-7; 10 nucleotides in the junction match TRBD1. This TCR was sampled from a male donor with early-stage non-small cell lung cancer. The sample here was PBMCs, taken at surgery. This receptor carries the CDR3 CASSFGTGAHEQYF. The nucleotides read TGCGCCAGCAGCTTCGGGACAGGGGCCCACGAGCAGTACTTC.